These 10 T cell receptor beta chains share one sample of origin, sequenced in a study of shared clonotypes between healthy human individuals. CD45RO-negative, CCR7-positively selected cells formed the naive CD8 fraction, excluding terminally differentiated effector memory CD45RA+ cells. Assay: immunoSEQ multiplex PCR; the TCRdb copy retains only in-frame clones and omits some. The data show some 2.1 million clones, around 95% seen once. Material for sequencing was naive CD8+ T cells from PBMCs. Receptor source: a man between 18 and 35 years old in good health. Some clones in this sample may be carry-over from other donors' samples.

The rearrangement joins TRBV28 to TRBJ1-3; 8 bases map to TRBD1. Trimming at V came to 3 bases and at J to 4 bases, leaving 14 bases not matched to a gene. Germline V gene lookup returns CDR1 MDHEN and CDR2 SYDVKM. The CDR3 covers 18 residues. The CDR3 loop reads CASSLGDRLSGVGNTIYF. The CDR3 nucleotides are TGTGCCAGCAGTTTGGGGGACAGGCTTTCCGGGGTCGGAAACACCATATATTTT.

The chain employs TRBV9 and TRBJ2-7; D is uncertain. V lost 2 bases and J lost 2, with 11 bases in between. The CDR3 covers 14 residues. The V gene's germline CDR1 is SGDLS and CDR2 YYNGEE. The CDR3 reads CASSVGYKPYEQYF. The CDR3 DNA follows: TGTGCCAGCAGCGTTGGATACAAGCCCTACGAGCAGTACTTC. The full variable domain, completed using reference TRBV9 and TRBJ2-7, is DSGVTQTPKHLITATGQRVTLRCSPRSGDLSVYWYQQSLDQGLQFLIQYYNGEERAKGNILERFSAQQFPDLHSELNLSSLELGDSALYFCASSVGYKPYEQYFGPGTRLTVT.

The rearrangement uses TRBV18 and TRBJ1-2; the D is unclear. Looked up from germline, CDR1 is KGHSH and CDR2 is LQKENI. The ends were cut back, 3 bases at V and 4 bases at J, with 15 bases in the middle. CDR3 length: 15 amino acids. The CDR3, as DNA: TGTGCCAGCTCACCCGGCCCGAGGGAGATCTATGGCTACACCTTC. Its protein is CASSPGPREIYGYTF.

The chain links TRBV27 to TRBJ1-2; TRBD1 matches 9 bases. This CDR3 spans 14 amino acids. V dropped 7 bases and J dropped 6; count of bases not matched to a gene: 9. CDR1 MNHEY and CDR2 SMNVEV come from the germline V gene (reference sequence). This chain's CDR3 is CASKPDRGFHGYTF. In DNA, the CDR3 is TGTGCCAGCAAACCAGACAGGGGGTTTCATGGCTACACCTTC.

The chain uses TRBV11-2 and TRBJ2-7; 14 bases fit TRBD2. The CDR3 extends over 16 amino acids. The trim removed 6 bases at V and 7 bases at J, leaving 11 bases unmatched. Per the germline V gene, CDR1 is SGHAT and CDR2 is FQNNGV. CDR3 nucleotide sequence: TGTGCCAGCAGAGGACTGTGGACTAGCGGGAGGAGTGAGCAGTACTTC. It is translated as CASRGLWTSGRSEQYF.

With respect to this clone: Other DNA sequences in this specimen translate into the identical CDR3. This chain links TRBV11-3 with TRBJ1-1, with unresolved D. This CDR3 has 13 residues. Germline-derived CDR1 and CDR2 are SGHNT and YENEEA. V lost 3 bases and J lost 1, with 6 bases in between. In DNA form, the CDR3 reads TGTGCCAGCAGCTTGGGCAGGAACACTGAAGCTTTCTTT. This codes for CASSLGRNTEAFF. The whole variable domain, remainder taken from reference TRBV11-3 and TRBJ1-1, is EAGVVQSPRYKIIEKKQPVAFWCNPISGHNTLYWYLQNLGQGPELLIRYENEEAVDDSQLPKDRFSAERLKGVDSTLKIQPAELGDSAVYLCASSLGRNTEAFFGQGTRLTVV.

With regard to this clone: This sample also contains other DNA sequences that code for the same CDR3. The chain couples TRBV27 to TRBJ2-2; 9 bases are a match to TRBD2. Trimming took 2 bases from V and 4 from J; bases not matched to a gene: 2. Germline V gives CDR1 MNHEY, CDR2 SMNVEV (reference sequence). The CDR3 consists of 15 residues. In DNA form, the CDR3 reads TGTGCCAGCAGTTTACTAGCGGGATCCACCGGGGAGCTGTTTTTT. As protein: CASSLLAGSTGELFF.

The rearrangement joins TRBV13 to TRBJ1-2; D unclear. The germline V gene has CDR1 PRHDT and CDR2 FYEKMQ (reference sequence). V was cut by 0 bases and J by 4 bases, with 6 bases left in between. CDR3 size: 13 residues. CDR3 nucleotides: TGTGCCAGCAGCTTAGGCTCGACCTATGGCTACACCTTC. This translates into CASSLGSTYGYTF. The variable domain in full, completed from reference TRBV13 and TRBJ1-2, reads AAGVIQSPRHLIKEKRETATLKCYPIPRHDTVYWYQQGPGQDPQFLISFYEKMQSDKGSIPDRFSAQQFSDYHSELNMSSLELGDSALYFCASSLGSTYGYTFGSGTRLTVV.

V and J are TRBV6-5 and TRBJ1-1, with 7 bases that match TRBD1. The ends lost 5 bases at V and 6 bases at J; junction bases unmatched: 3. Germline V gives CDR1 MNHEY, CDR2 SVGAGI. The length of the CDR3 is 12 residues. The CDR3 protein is CASSTGTAEAFF. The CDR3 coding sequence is TGTGCCAGCAGTACCGGGACAGCTGAAGCTTTCTTT.

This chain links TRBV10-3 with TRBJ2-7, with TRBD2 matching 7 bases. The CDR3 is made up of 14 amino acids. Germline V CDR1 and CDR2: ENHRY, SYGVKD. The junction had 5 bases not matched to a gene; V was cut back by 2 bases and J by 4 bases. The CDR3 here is CAISEPREKYEQYF. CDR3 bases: TGTGCCATCAGTGAGCCGCGGGAGAAGTACGAGCAGTACTTC.